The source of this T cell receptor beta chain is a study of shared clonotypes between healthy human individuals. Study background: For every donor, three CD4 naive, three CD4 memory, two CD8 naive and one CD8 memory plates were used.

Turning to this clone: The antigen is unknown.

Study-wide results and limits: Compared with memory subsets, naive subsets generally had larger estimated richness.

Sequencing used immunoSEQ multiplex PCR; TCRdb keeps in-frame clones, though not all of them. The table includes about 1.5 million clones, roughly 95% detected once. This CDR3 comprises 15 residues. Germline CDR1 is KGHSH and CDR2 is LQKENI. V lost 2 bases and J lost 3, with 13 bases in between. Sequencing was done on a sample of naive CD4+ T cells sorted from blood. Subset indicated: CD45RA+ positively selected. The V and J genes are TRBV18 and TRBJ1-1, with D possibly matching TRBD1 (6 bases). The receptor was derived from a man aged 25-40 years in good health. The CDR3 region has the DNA TGTGCCAGCTCACCAACAGGGAGGGCGGACACTGAAGCTTTCTTT. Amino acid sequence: CASSPTGRADTEAFF.